The rows below give T cell receptor beta chains drawn from one sample of a study of cytomegalovirus exposure and HLA in healthy donors. Sequenced by immunoSEQ multiplex PCR; TCRdb stores in-frame clones only, minus some. The sample carries approximately 140,000 clones, just under 65% recorded once. Sequenced input: PBMCs. The receptors stem from a woman between 55 and 75 years old in good health and CMV-seropositive. CDR3s include the opening cysteine and the closing phenylalanine or tryptophan. The D gene is left open where the match is weak. The size field is filled for only some rows; it gives once, few, many or a size class.

V: TRBV4-2; size: few; length: 16; J: TRBJ1-1; D: TRBD1; DNA: TGTGCCAGCAGCCTTTCTGACAGGGGAAGGGACACTGAAGCTTTCTTT; CDR3: CASSLSDRGRDTEAFF
V: TRBV7-9; size: .; length: 13; J: TRBJ2-3; D: TRBD2; DNA: TGTGCCAGCAGCCCGCGGGAGGCAGATACGCAGTATTTT; CDR3: CASSPREADTQYF
V: TRBV15; size: .; length: 14; J: TRBJ2-5; D: TRBD2; DNA: TGTGCCACCGGGCTAGCGGGAGAACTGGAGACCCAGTACTTC; CDR3: CATGLAGELETQYF
V: TRBV5-4; size: .; length: 14; J: TRBJ1-1; D: TRBD1; DNA: TGTGCCAGCAGCTATAACAGGGGATCGACTGAAGCTTTCTTT; CDR3: CASSYNRGSTEAFF
V: TRBV4-3; size: .; length: 15; J: TRBJ1-2; D: .; DNA: TGCGCCAGCAGCCAAGGTCCGGGAGTTAACTATGGCTACACCTTC; CDR3: CASSQGPGVNYGYTF
V: TRBV28; size: .; length: 13; J: TRBJ1-1; D: .; DNA: TGTGCCAGCACCCCCGCGAGGGACACTGAAGCTTTCTTT; CDR3: CASTPARDTEAFF
V: TRBV6-6; size: .; length: 15; J: TRBJ2-1; D: TRBD2; DNA: TGTGCCAGCAGTGCCGGGGGGGGTCGCTACAATGAGCAGTTCTTC; CDR3: CASSAGGGRYNEQFF
V: TRBV9; size: .; length: 16; J: TRBJ2-2; D: .; DNA: TGTGCCAGCAGCGTAGTCGGGAACCCTAACACCGGGGAGCTGTTTTTT; CDR3: CASSVVGNPNTGELFF
V: TRBV6-5; size: .; length: 14; J: TRBJ1-4; D: .; DNA: TGTGCCAGCAGTTCTACAGCTTCTAATGAAAAACTGTTTTTT; CDR3: CASSSTASNEKLFF
V: TRBV5-4; size: .; length: 15; J: TRBJ2-5; D: TRBD2; DNA: TGTGCCAGCAGCTTCGGACTAGCGGTACAAGAGACCCAGTACTTC; CDR3: CASSFGLAVQETQYF
V: TRBV27; size: .; length: 14; J: TRBJ1-2; D: .; DNA: TGTGCCAGCAAGTATGGGCAGGGGACCTATGGCTACACCTTC; CDR3: CASKYGQGTYGYTF
V: TRBV28; size: .; length: 16; J: TRBJ1-5; D: TRBD1; DNA: TGTGCCAGCAGCCTCACAGGGGGGTATGGCAATCAGCCCCAGCATTTT; CDR3: CASSLTGGYGNQPQHF
V: TRBV6-5; size: few; length: 12; J: TRBJ2-7; D: .; DNA: TGTGCCAGCACCTACAGGGTTGGCGAGCAGTACTTC; CDR3: CASTYRVGEQYF
V: TRBV2; size: .; length: 15; J: TRBJ1-5; D: TRBD1; DNA: TGTGCCAGCAGGGGACAGGCAGCGGCAAATCAGCCCCAGCATTTT; CDR3: CASRGQAAANQPQHF
V: TRBV28; size: .; length: 14; J: TRBJ1-3; D: .; DNA: TGTGCCAGCAGACACCAGGGTTCTGGAAACACCATATATTTT; CDR3: CASRHQGSGNTIYF
V: TRBV10-3; size: .; length: 13; J: TRBJ1-6; D: TRBD1; DNA: TGTGCCACCGCACAGGGGACGGATTCACCCCTCCACTTT; CDR3: CATAQGTDSPLHF
V: TRBV28; size: few; length: 15; J: TRBJ2-7; D: TRBD1; DNA: TGTGCCAGCAGCCGTGGGACAGGGCTCTCCTACGAGCAGTACTTC; CDR3: CASSRGTGLSYEQYF
V: TRBV9; size: .; length: 14; J: TRBJ1-2; D: .; DNA: TGTGCCAGCAGCGTAGCGCGGGCAGGGGCCGGCTACACCTTC; CDR3: CASSVARAGAGYTF
V: TRBV28; size: .; length: 14; J: TRBJ2-5; D: .; DNA: TGTGCCAGCAGTTTTGGGGCGGTCCAAGAGACCCAGTACTTC; CDR3: CASSFGAVQETQYF
V: TRBV5-4; size: .; length: 15; J: TRBJ2-7; D: .; DNA: TGTGCCAGCAGCTTAGAACAGGGAAATTGGAACGAGCAGTACTTC; CDR3: CASSLEQGNWNEQYF
V: TRBV11-3; size: .; length: 14; J: TRBJ2-1; D: .; DNA: TGTGCCAGCAGCTTGCGGAGTACCTACAATGAGCAGTTCTTC; CDR3: CASSLRSTYNEQFF
V: TRBV28; size: .; length: 15; J: TRBJ1-6; D: .; DNA: TGTGCCAGCAGTTCCCTAAGGGAGGTTGGGTCACCCCTCCACTTT; CDR3: CASSSLREVGSPLHF
V: TRBV11-2; size: .; length: 16; J: TRBJ2-7; D: TRBD2; DNA: TGTGCCAGCAGCGTCTCTTCTAGCGGGAGGTCGCGGGAGCAGTACTTC; CDR3: CASSVSSSGRSREQYF
V: TRBV5-6; size: .; length: 15; J: TRBJ2-1; D: TRBD2; DNA: TGTGCCAGCAGTTGGACTAGCGAACCCTACAATGAGCAGTTCTTC; CDR3: CASSWTSEPYNEQFF
V: TRBV28; size: .; length: 17; J: TRBJ1-2; D: .; DNA: TGTGCCAGCAGTTTGGGGGATACGACGGGACTCTTATCTGGCTACACCTTC; CDR3: CASSLGDTTGLLSGYTF
V: TRBV7-7; size: .; length: 18; J: TRBJ2-5; D: .; DNA: TGTGCTAGCAGCTTAGGACGTTCGGCGGGAATCCCACAAGAGACCCAGTACTTC; CDR3: CASSLGRSAGIPQETQYF
V: TRBV15; size: .; length: 15; J: TRBJ1-1; D: TRBD1; DNA: TGTGCCACCAGCAGAGTAAGGGGGCCGAACACTGAAGCTTTCTTT; CDR3: CATSRVRGPNTEAFF
V: TRBV19; size: few; length: 14; J: TRBJ2-1; D: .; DNA: TGTGCCAGCAGTACGAGGCAATCCTACAATGAGCAGTTCTTC; CDR3: CASSTRQSYNEQFF
V: TRBV30; size: .; length: 17; J: TRBJ2-6; D: TRBD1; DNA: TGTGCCTGGAGTAGGGACAGGTCGAGCTCTGGGGCCAACGTCCTGACTTTC; CDR3: CAWSRDRSSSGANVLTF
V: TRBV18; size: once; length: 16; J: TRBJ1-5; D: TRBD1; DNA: TGTGCCAGCTCACCAGGACAGGGGGCTATTAGTCAGCCCCAGCATTTT; CDR3: CASSPGQGAISQPQHF
V: TRBV7-2; size: .; length: 13; J: TRBJ2-1; D: .; DNA: TGTGCCAGCAGCTTTAGCTCCTACAATGGGCAGTTCTTC; CDR3: CASSFSSYNGQFF
V: TRBV28; size: .; length: 16; J: TRBJ2-7; D: TRBD1; DNA: TGTGCCAGCAGTACCCGACGGGGACAGGGCCACTACGAGCAGTACTTC; CDR3: CASSTRRGQGHYEQYF